This T cell receptor beta chain emerged from a study of neurological immune-mediated disorders. TCRdb ran MiXCR on the 5' RACE reads and lists one entry per CDR3 protein. The data contain under 75,000 distinct CDR3 sequences, over 5% of them singletons. Germline CDR1 and CDR2: KGHDR and SFDVKD. This CDR3 has 16 amino acids. V was pared by 0 bases and J by 4 bases, with 12 bases between. This clonotype was seen many times. Its target is not known. Study-wide points: As far as clinical or MRI features were concerned, none was associated with the multiple sclerosis repertoire cluster.

This receptor was taken from a human donor with multiple sclerosis. The donor label of this sample is uncertain. This sequence joins TRBV24-1 and TRBJ2-1; D may be TRBD1 (5 bases). Sequencing was done on a sample of PBMCs. The CDR3 is CATSDLQGSFYNEQFF. The CDR3 DNA reads TGTGCCACCAGTGATTTGCAGGGCAGTTTTTACAATGAGCAGTTCTTC.